Only a few counts were recorded for the clone carrying this T cell receptor (beta chain). This entry comes from a study of control samples from healthy donors and cancer patients. TCRdb keeps only in-frame clones here, not all; method: immunoSEQ multiplex PCR. The data show 95,000 to 150,000 clones, about 92% seen once. Germline V gene data show CDR1 as SGHRS and CDR2 as YFSETQ. The CDR3 contains 14 residues. The V and J ends lost 4 bases and 0 bases respectively, with 10 bases between them. Material: PBMCs. The chain couples TRBV5-1 to TRBJ1-1, with D hard to call. The sequence derives from a man at least 80 years old with head and neck cancer. CDR3 amino acids: CASSVAGVNTEAFF. CDR3 nucleotides: TGCGCCAGCAGCGTAGCGGGCGTGAACACTGAAGCTTTCTTT. Based on the CDR3 plus reference TRBV5-1 and TRBJ1-1, the full variable domain is KAGVTQTPRYLIKTRGQQVTLSCSPISGHRSVSWYQQTPGQGLQFLFEYFSETQRNKGNFPGRFSGRQFSNSRSEMNVSTLELGDSALYLCASSVAGVNTEAFFGQGTRLTVV.